This T cell receptor beta chain was identified during a study of identifying expanded T cells in peripheral blood. Study-level results: Clone count variance between roughly 2-week samples rose with total template count. Over around two and four weeks, about 17 and 20 clones changed, versus around 1.2 between replicates.

The table came from immunoSEQ multiplex PCR; TCRdb's copy has only in-frame clones and leaves some out. The sample yields roughly 86,000 clones, roughly 84% seen once. As regards this clone: Its antigen is not known.

The CDR3 totals 14 residues. The germline CDR1 and CDR2 sequences are WNHNN and SYGVQD (reference sequence). V was cut by 7 bases and J by 0 bases, with 12 bases left in between. No infections or other immune events were documented during collection. The V gene is TRBV10-1, the J gene TRBJ1-1, with D unclear. The sample taken for sequencing was blood. This clonotype was sampled from a person aged 18 to 70 in good health. CDR3 in amino acids: CASIGSRLNTEAFF. The DNA for the CDR3 is TGCGCCAGCATAGGAAGCCGGCTGAACACTGAAGCTTTCTTT.